This entry lists 23 T cell receptor beta chains sequenced from one sample in a study of blood T cell repertoires in COVID-19. Sequencing was performed with immunoSEQ multiplex PCR; in TCRdb, only in-frame clones are kept and a portion is missing. The sample consists of 100,000 to 110,000 clones, more than 75% of them appearing once. The sequencing input was peripheral blood. The source is a man aged 30 to 39 in a cohort sampled during active COVID-19.

The chain uses TRBV12-3 or TRBV12-4 and TRBJ2-1; a possible D gene is TRBD2 (5 bases). This CDR3 comprises 11 residues. V gave up 5 bases and J gave up 10 bases, with 9 bases separating them. The CDR3 bases are TGTGCCAGCAGTCAGTCGGGGGAGCAGTTCTTC. Amino acids: CASSQSGEQFF.

The chain joins TRBV6-5 to TRBJ1-4; D not certain. CDR1 and CDR2 (germline): MNHEY, SVGAGI. The V and J ends lost 6 bases and 7 bases respectively, with 6 bases between them. The CDR3 is 11 residues long. The CDR3 bases are TGTGCCAGCAGGTACCGTGAAAAACTGTTTTTT. As protein: CASRYREKLFF.

CDR3 DNA sequence: TGTGCCAGCAGTTACTATCCACCCTCTCAGGGCACTGAAGCTTTCTTT. Protein: CASSYYPPSQGTEAFF. The rearrangement links TRBV6-5 to TRBJ1-1, with D perhaps matching TRBD1 (5 bases). Germline V lookup: CDR1 MNHEY, CDR2 SVGAGI. The CDR3 spans 16 residues. With 1 base removed from V and 4 bases from J, the gap between germline ends came to 16 bases.

The V and J genes are TRBV24-1 and TRBJ1-2; 10 nucleotides align to TRBD1. Losses at the gene ends were 5 bases for V and 3 bases for J; bases not matched to a gene: 2. CDR3 length: 14 residues. Germline CDR1 reads KGHDR; CDR2 reads SFDVKD. The CDR3 reads CATSGGTGDYGYTF. The CDR3 bases are TGTGCCACCAGTGGGGGGACAGGGGACTATGGCTACACCTTC.

V usage is TRBV10-1 and J usage is TRBJ1-2, with TRBD1 identical over 11 bases. V was pared by 5 bases and J by 6 bases, with 2 bases of the junction left unmatched. This CDR3 contains 13 residues. The germline V gene encodes CDR1 WNHNN and CDR2 SYGVQD (reference sequence). The CDR3 sequence is CASSMGQGDGYTF. For the CDR3, the DNA is TGCGCCAGCAGTATGGGACAGGGGGATGGCTACACCTTC.

This rearrangement joins TRBV28 to TRBJ1-2; D possibly corresponds to TRBD1 (5 bases). The germline V and J ends were trimmed by 4 bases and 3 bases, with 12 bases remaining between them. The CDR3 has 14 residues. The germline CDR1 and CDR2 sequences are MDHEN and SYDVKM. The CDR3 is CASSSGGADYGYTF. CDR3 sequence (DNA): TGTGCCAGCAGTTCCGGGGGTGCTGACTATGGCTACACCTTC.

This clone was counted between two and nine times. The chain uses TRBV6-5 and TRBJ2-3; 7 nucleotides agree with TRBD2. Trimming removed 6 bases from V and 9 bases from J; junction bases left unmatched: 12. Per the germline V gene, CDR1 is MNHEY and CDR2 is SVGAGI. The CDR3 runs to 14 residues. CDR3: CASSPRGVSGTQYF. CDR3 bases: TGTGCCAGCAGCCCCCGGGGGGTGTCGGGGACGCAGTATTTT.

This rearrangement joins TRBV7-9 to TRBJ2-5; TRBD1 agrees at 7 bases. V gave up 5 bases and J gave up 4 bases; unmatched junction bases: 7. Per the germline V gene, CDR1 is SEHNR and CDR2 is FQNEAQ (reference sequence). This CDR3 comprises 14 residues. In nucleotides, the CDR3 is TGTGCCAGCAGCCCGGGGCGACAGGGAGAGACCCAGTACTTC. Its translation: CASSPGRQGETQYF.

This clone appeared once. This chain uses TRBV11-1 with TRBJ2-1, with D uncertain. Between the trimmed V and J ends, which lost 5 bases and 1 base, there was a span of 9 bases. Germline CDR1 reads SGHAT; CDR2 reads FQDESV (reference sequence). The CDR3 has 14 residues. The CDR3 DNA sequence: TGTGCCAGCAGCGTTGGAGTTTCCTACAATGAGCAGTTCTTC. This codes for CASSVGVSYNEQFF.

The chain is built from TRBV30 and TRBJ1-2; possible D gene TRBD1, 6 bases. Trimming removed 8 bases from V and 5 bases from J, with 15 bases in between. CDR1 and CDR2 (germline): GTSNPN, SVGIG (reference sequence). The CDR3 loop spans 12 amino acids. The DNA of the CDR3 is TGTGCCCGGCAAACAGGGAAGTATGGCTACACCTTC. It specifies CARQTGKYGYTF.

Only one count was recorded for this clone. The chain carries TRBV7-2 and TRBJ2-2; 8 bases line up with TRBD2. The germline V gene has CDR1 SGHTA and CDR2 FQGNSA. CDR3 length: 16 residues. The junction had 5 bases not matched to a gene; V was cut back by 2 bases and J by 3 bases. The CDR3 here is CASSLLAGGHTGELFF. In DNA form, the CDR3 reads TGTGCCAGCAGCTTATTGGCGGGGGGCCACACCGGGGAGCTGTTTTTT.

This clone was detected a few times. This sequence joins TRBV11-2 and TRBJ2-4; weak D call: TRBD1 (6 bases). Per the germline V gene, CDR1 is SGHAT and CDR2 is FQNNGV. The CDR3 totals 18 residues. Trimming cost V 0 bases and J 3 bases, with 18 bases left between them. The CDR3 bases are TGTGCCAGCAGCTTAGATAGTGTGAGGGGGTTCGGCAAAAACATTCAGTACTTC. Translation gives CASSLDSVRGFGKNIQYF. The full variable domain, its missing parts supplied by reference TRBV11-2 and TRBJ2-4, is EAGVAQSPRYKIIEKRQSVAFWCNPISGHATLYWYQQILGQGPKLLIQFQNNGVVDDSQLPKDRFSAERLKGVDSTLKIQPAKLEDSAVYLCASSLDSVRGFGKNIQYFGAGTRLSVL.

V is TRBV19 and J is TRBJ2-1; TRBD1 matches 9 bases. The CDR3 runs to 16 residues. The J segment lost 4 bases and the V segment lost 7 bases, leaving 11 bases of the junction unmatched. The germline CDR1 and CDR2 sequences are LNHDA and SQIVND (reference sequence). The CDR3 bases are TGTGCCAGTACCATAAAAAGGACAGGGGCATACAATGAGCAGTTCTTC. Its translation: CASTIKRTGAYNEQFF.

Note on this clone: Other nucleotide sequences from this sample produce the same CDR3. The chain is built from TRBV6-5 and TRBJ1-5; D not resolved. Trimming cost V 2 bases and J 4 bases, with 6 bases left between them. CDR3 length: 13 amino acids. CDR1 is MNHEY and CDR2 is SVGAGI in the germline V gene. The chain's CDR3 is CASSYGENQPQHF. CDR3 coding DNA: TGTGCCAGCAGTTACGGGGAGAATCAGCCCCAGCATTTT.

The V and J genes are TRBV2 and TRBJ1-6, with D tentatively TRBD1 (6 bases). Trimming removed 4 bases at V and 7 bases at J, with 14 bases between. Germline V lookup: CDR1 SNHLY, CDR2 FYNNEI. The CDR3 consists of 15 residues. CDR3 coding DNA: TGTGCCAGCAGTGCGGGCCGGACAGTGAATTCACCCCTCCACTTT. This encodes CASSAGRTVNSPLHF.

This clone turned up a few times. This rearrangement joins TRBV11-2 to TRBJ1-3, with D tentatively TRBD1 (5 bases). Trimming shortened V by 1 base and J by 7 bases, and 5 bases separated the two germline ends. From germline, CDR1 is SGHAT and CDR2 FQNNGV. This CDR3 is built from 12 residues. CDR3: CASSLAGNTIYF. The CDR3 bases are TGTGCCAGCAGCTTAGCAGGGAACACCATATATTTT.

V and J are TRBV19 and TRBJ2-1, with D perhaps TRBD1 (5 bases). The CDR3 totals 16 residues. Looked up from germline, CDR1 is LNHDA and CDR2 is SQIVND (reference sequence). Trimming pared 0 bases from V and 7 bases from J, leaving 16 bases between. The CDR3: CASSIEAGYGTNEQFF. The CDR3 region has the DNA TGTGCCAGTAGTATAGAGGCAGGGTACGGCACGAATGAGCAGTTCTTC. Variable domain in full (rest from reference TRBV19 and TRBJ2-1): DGGITQSPKYLFRKEGQNVTLSCEQNLNHDAMYWYRQDPGQGLRLIYYSQIVNDFQKGDIAEGYSVSREKKESFPLTVTSAQKNPTAFYLCASSIEAGYGTNEQFFGPGTRLTVL.

This chain connects TRBV6-1 to TRBJ2-1; D possibly corresponds to TRBD2 (7 bases). Germline loops: CDR1 MNHNS, CDR2 SASEGT. CDR3 length: 16 amino acids. Deletions cut 2 bases from V and 5 bases from J, with 16 bases between. The CDR3 sequence: CASSEFRGAPHNEQFF. The CDR3 nucleotides read TGTGCCAGCAGTGAATTCCGGGGGGCTCCCCACAATGAGCAGTTCTTC.

The chain uses TRBV4-2 and TRBJ1-6, with 7 nucleotides matching TRBD1. The junction had 11 bases not matched to a gene; V was cut back by 0 bases and J by 6 bases. This CDR3 spans 18 amino acids. CDR1 and CDR2 (germline): LGHNA, YNFKEQ. Here the CDR3 reads CASSQDVQGPHTNSPLHF. The DNA of the CDR3 is TGTGCCAGCAGCCAAGACGTACAGGGGCCCCATACTAATTCACCCCTCCACTTT.

J is TRBJ2-7 and V is TRBV6-5; TRBD1 agrees at 9 bases. The CDR3 is 15 residues long. In germline, CDR1 is MNHEY, CDR2 SVGAGI. The trim removed 0 bases at V and 3 bases at J, leaving 3 bases unmatched. This CDR3 is CASSYSRGQGYEQYF. CDR3 coding DNA: TGTGCCAGCAGTTACTCGAGGGGACAGGGCTACGAGCAGTACTTC.

This clone was seen only a few times. The V gene is TRBV7-4, the J gene TRBJ1-5, with D possibly being TRBD1 (5 bases). The CDR3 covers 14 residues. CDR1 and CDR2 from the germline V gene are SGHVT and SQSDAQ. V lost 3 bases and J 3 bases, leaving 9 bases between the germline ends. The CDR3 loop reads CASSFDSDNQPQHF. The CDR3 bases are TGTGCCAGCAGCTTCGACAGCGACAATCAGCCCCAGCATTTT. The full variable domain, with the rest looked up from reference TRBV7-4 and TRBJ1-5, is GAGVSQSPRYKVAKRGRDVALRCDSISGHVTLYWYRQTLGQGSEVLTYSQSDAQRDKSGRPSGRFSAERPERSVSTLKIQRTEQGDSAVYLCASSFDSDNQPQHFGDGTRLSIL.

The gene calls are TRBV4-1 and TRBJ2-2, with 7 nucleotides matching TRBD1. Germline V gives CDR1 MGHRA, CDR2 YSYEKL. The CDR3 length is 17 residues. V was clipped by 3 bases and J by 8 bases; unmatched bases: 15. For the CDR3, the DNA is TGCGCCAGCAGCCAGGGTACAGGGGCCAGGGGCGGGGGGGAGCTGTTTTTT. Translated, it gives CASSQGTGARGGGELFF.

This chain links TRBV11-3 with TRBJ2-3; TRBD2 matches 8 bases. J lost 2 bases, V lost 5 bases, and 9 bases had no gene match. Germline values: CDR1 SGHNT, CDR2 YENEEA. The CDR3 length is 16 residues. CDR3 residues: CASSSGAGGFTDTQYF. In DNA, the CDR3 is TGTGCCAGCAGCAGCGGCGCGGGGGGCTTCACAGATACGCAGTATTTT.